This note documents a single TCR beta chain sequence. The sample comes from a study of blood T cell repertoires in COVID-19. Across the whole study: Recovery among Cohort 3 donors was established by two negative PCRs, clearance, or symptom resolution. Sites in the United States, Italy and Spain provided acute and convalescent COVID-19 samples.

TCRdb keeps only in-frame clones here, not all; method: immunoSEQ multiplex PCR. The table has some 300,000 clones, around 89% seen once; the top ten hold around 2%. V shed 6 bases and J 1 base; nucleotides not matched to a gene: 4. Germline CDR1 is MNHEY and CDR2 is SVGAGI. The CDR3 consists of 15 residues. This rearrangement joins TRBV6-5 to TRBJ2-2, with 8 bases lining up with TRBD1. The sequenced material came from PBMCs or T cells enriched from blood (not recorded which). The source of this sequence is a woman aged 55-70 years in a cohort exposed to, infected with or recovered from COVID-19 (not recorded which). The CDR3: CASRADRGNTGELFF. DNA of the CDR3: TGTGCCAGCAGGGCTGACAGGGGGAACACCGGGGAGCTGTTTTTT.